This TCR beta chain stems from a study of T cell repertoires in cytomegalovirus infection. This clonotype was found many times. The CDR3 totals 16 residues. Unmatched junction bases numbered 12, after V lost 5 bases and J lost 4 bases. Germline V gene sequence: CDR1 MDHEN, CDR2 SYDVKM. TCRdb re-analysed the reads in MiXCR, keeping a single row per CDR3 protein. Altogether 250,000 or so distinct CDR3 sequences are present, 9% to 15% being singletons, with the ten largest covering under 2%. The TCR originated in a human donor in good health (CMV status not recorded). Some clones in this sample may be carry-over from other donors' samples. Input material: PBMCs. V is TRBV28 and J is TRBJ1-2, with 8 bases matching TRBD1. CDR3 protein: CASSTGTGGLLYGYTF. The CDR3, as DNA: TGTGCCAGCAGTACCGGGACAGGAGGACTTCTCTATGGCTACACCTTC.